The clone carrying this TCR beta chain occurred a few times. TCRdb keeps only in-frame clones here, not all; method: immunoSEQ multiplex PCR. The table shows about 77,000 clones, with approximately 80% occurring only once. These data are taken from a study of blood T cell repertoires in COVID-19. Across the whole study: The study drew acute and convalescent COVID-19 samples from the United States, Italy and Spain.

The CDR3 covers 15 residues. CDR1 is LNHDA and CDR2 is SQIVND in the germline V gene (reference sequence). V was shortened by 6 bases and J by 0 bases, with 13 bases between the two germline ends. The receptor was isolated from a woman between 65 and 79 years old with acute or convalescent COVID-19. The chain has TRBV19 and TRBJ2-3; tentative D call: TRBD2 (6 bases). The material sequenced was peripheral blood. This CDR3 reads CASSGGTLSTDTQYF. In DNA, the CDR3 is TGTGCCAGTAGCGGCGGGACTCTAAGCACAGATACGCAGTATTTT.